These 30 T cell receptor beta chains came from one sample sequenced in a study of CD8 T cells in ankylosing spondylitis. TCRdb recomputed calls from the 5' RACE reads with MiXCR, one row per CDR3 protein. The sample includes almost 250,000 distinct CDR3 sequences, roughly 32% seen only once; the top ten take about 4%. Sequencing used blood, either unsorted or a sorted T cell fraction (not recorded which). These receptors originate from a male donor with ankylosing spondylitis or in good health (not recorded which).

The rearrangement links TRBV12-3 or TRBV12-4 to TRBJ2-2, with D possibly TRBD2 on 7 matching bases. The CDR3 contains 17 residues. V shed 0 bases and J shed 6 bases, with 17 bases lying between them. The CDR3 loop reads CASSLAGGPRGAGELFF. The CDR3 nucleotides read TGTGCCAGCAGTTTAGCGGGGGGGCCTCGGGGGGCCGGGGAGCTGTTTTTT.

The table lists this clonotype with a few counts. The chain couples TRBV20-1 to TRBJ2-5; 13 bases fit TRBD2. The ends lost 6 bases at V and 7 bases at J; junction bases unmatched: 11. This CDR3 comprises 15 residues. CDR1 is DFQATT, CDR2 SNEGSKA, per germline (reference sequence). Here the CDR3 reads CSAMGLAGYFGTQYF. The CDR3 region has the DNA TGCAGTGCGATGGGACTAGCGGGGTACTTCGGGACCCAGTACTTC.

This clonotype was seen only a few times. The chain links TRBV9 to TRBJ2-1; no definite D call. Trimming stripped 0 bases from V and 2 bases from J, with 12 bases between. CDR1 SGDLS and CDR2 YYNGEE come from the germline V gene. The CDR3 has 16 residues. This CDR3 is CASSVESLSPYNEQFF. In nucleotides, the CDR3 is TGTGCCAGCAGCGTAGAATCGCTGAGTCCCTACAATGAGCAGTTCTTC. Full variable domain (outside the CDR3, taken from reference TRBV9 and TRBJ2-1): DSGVTQTPKHLITATGQRVTLRCSPRSGDLSVYWYQQSLDQGLQFLIQYYNGEERAKGNILERFSAQQFPDLHSELNLSSLELGDSALYFCASSVESLSPYNEQFFGPGTRLTVL.

This clonotype was seen only a few times. V usage is TRBV20-1 and J usage is TRBJ1-5, with 7 bases matching TRBD1. CDR3 length: 13 residues. With V trimmed by 6 bases and J by 0 bases, 2 bases remained unmatched. Germline assignment: CDR1 DFQATT and CDR2 SNEGSKA (reference sequence). CDR3 protein: CSARGYSNQPQHF. The CDR3 DNA reads TGCAGTGCCAGGGGGTATAGCAATCAGCCCCAGCATTTT.

This sequence joins TRBV20-1 and TRBJ2-3, with 14 bases that match TRBD2. CDR3 length: 14 amino acids. Germline V lookup: CDR1 DFQATT, CDR2 SNEGSKA (reference sequence). J lost 4 bases, V lost 3 bases, and 0 bases had no gene match. Written as DNA, the CDR3 is TGCAGTGCTAGGACTAGCGGGGGGGCAGATACGCAGTATTTT. Its protein is CSARTSGGADTQYF.

V and J are TRBV6-1 and TRBJ2-7; D may be TRBD1 (6 bases). V shed 6 bases and J shed 0 bases, with 15 bases lying between them. Germline V lookup: CDR1 MNHNS, CDR2 SASEGT. The CDR3 is 15 residues long. DNA for the CDR3: TGTGCCAGCAGGAACGGCCGGGACATCTCCTACGAGCAGTACTTC. It yields the protein CASRNGRDISYEQYF.

The table lists this clonotype with a few counts. The rearrangement uses TRBV20-1 and TRBJ1-4; tentatively, D is TRBD1 (5 bases). The V gene's germline CDR1 is DFQATT and CDR2 SNEGSKA (reference sequence). The CDR3 spans 13 residues. V shed 5 bases and J shed 8 bases, with 15 bases lying between them. CDR3 protein: CSARRGVEEKLFF. CDR3 coding DNA: TGCAGTGCTCGCCGAGGGGTGGAGGAAAAACTGTTTTTT.

The chain combines TRBV12-3 or TRBV12-4 with TRBJ1-3; a possible D gene is TRBD1 (6 bases). Trimming shortened V by 3 bases and J by 0 bases, and 15 bases separated the two germline ends. The CDR3 is 17 amino acids. This chain's CDR3 is CASSFVPGAYSGNTIYF. The CDR3 DNA follows: TGTGCCAGCAGTTTCGTCCCAGGGGCTTACTCTGGAAACACCATATATTTT.

In this sample, this clonotype turned up a few times. The chain carries TRBV7-8 and TRBJ1-1; D uncertain. The CDR3 consists of 13 residues. The V and J ends lost 8 bases and 1 base respectively, with 11 bases between them. The germline V gene has CDR1 SGHVS and CDR2 FQNEAQ. In nucleotides, the CDR3 is TGTGCCAGCGGAAAGGACGGGAACACTGAAGCTTTCTTT. This translates into CASGKDGNTEAFF.

Of note for this clonotype: The junction differs from germline at one of its ends, possibly a read error. This chain joins TRBV3-1 and TRBJ2-7, with D maybe TRBD1 (5 bases). Germline V lookup: CDR1 LGHDT, CDR2 YNNKEL (reference sequence). The length of the CDR3 is 13 residues. This CDR3 is CASSQGQGYEQYF. The CDR3 bases are TGCGCCAGCAGCCAAGGTCAGGGTTACGAGCAGTACTTC.

The CDR3 nucleotides read TGTGCCAGCACTTTCGACCGAGGAGGTCAGCCCCAGCATTTT. It specifies CASTFDRGGQPQHF. The chain employs TRBV28 and TRBJ1-5; no firm D call. Germline V gene lookup returns CDR1 MDHEN and CDR2 SYDVKM. V was trimmed by 7 bases and J by 6 bases, leaving 16 bases between them. This CDR3 has 14 residues.

This clonotype came up a few times. This rearrangement joins TRBV20-1 to TRBJ2-3; D is possibly TRBD2 (6 bases). This CDR3 has 14 amino acids. Germline V gene lookup returns CDR1 DFQATT and CDR2 SNEGSKA (reference sequence). The V end was cut by 3 bases, the J end by 2 bases, with 12 bases between. CDR3 DNA: TGCAGTGCTAGCGGGGGTTGGGACACAGATACGCAGTATTTT. This sequence encodes CSASGGWDTDTQYF.

V usage is TRBV28 and J usage is TRBJ1-4; D is possibly TRBD1 (5 bases). Germline V gene lookup returns CDR1 MDHEN and CDR2 SYDVKM. CDR3 length: 14 residues. Trimming removed 6 bases from V and 5 bases from J, with 13 bases in between. The CDR3 protein is CASSRDSGNEKLFF. CDR3 bases: TGTGCCAGCAGCCGGGACTCGGGAAATGAAAAACTGTTTTTT.

In this sample, this clonotype turned up a few times. The genes are TRBV4-1 and TRBJ1-2; D remains ambiguous. V lost 3 bases to trimming and J lost 2 bases, with 13 bases between them. Germline V CDR1 and CDR2: MGHRA, YSYEKL. The CDR3 length is 15 residues. The CDR3 DNA reads as TGCGCCAGCAGCCATGCCCGATCCGGGAACTATGGCTACACCTTC. It translates to CASSHARSGNYGYTF.

This CDR3 reads CASSLTGQGIYEQYF. The CDR3, as DNA: TGTGCCAGCAGTTTAACCGGACAGGGGATCTACGAGCAGTACTTC. The rearrangement uses TRBV12-3 or TRBV12-4 and TRBJ2-7; 9 positions agree with TRBD1. This CDR3 contains 15 residues. Losses at the gene ends were 2 bases for V and 3 bases for J; bases not matched to a gene: 5.

This chain connects TRBV20-1 to TRBJ2-7; maybe TRBD2 (7 bases). V was pared by 2 bases and J by 4 bases, with 15 bases between. Looked up from germline, CDR1 is DFQATT and CDR2 is SNEGSKA (reference sequence). The CDR3 is made up of 14 amino acids. The chain's CDR3 is CSARKGEGDYEQYF. The DNA of the CDR3 is TGCAGTGCTAGAAAGGGGGAGGGGGATTACGAGCAGTACTTC.

The V and J genes are TRBV2 and TRBJ2-5; possibly TRBD2 for D (7 bases). The germline gives CDR1 SNHLY, CDR2 FYNNEI. This CDR3 has 14 amino acids. V was trimmed by 3 bases and J by 5 bases, leaving 13 bases between them. The CDR3 is CASSEPGGVETQYF. The CDR3 region has the DNA TGTGCCAGCAGTGAGCCGGGGGGCGTGGAGACCCAGTACTTC.

About this clonotype itself: This may stem from a read error, because a much larger clone lies one nucleotide away. Without the conserved terminal phenylalanine or tryptophan, this CDR3 likely stems from a read error. V usage is TRBV27 and J usage is TRBJ2-7; TRBD1 aligns across 7 bases. The CDR3 contains 13 residues. Trimming removed 5 bases from V and 1 base from J; junction bases left unmatched: 2. Per germline, CDR1 MNHEY and CDR2 SMNVEV (reference sequence). The CDR3 bases are TGTGCCAGCAGTAGGACAGGTTCCTACGAGCAGTACCTC. This encodes CASSRTGSYEQYL.

The chain uses TRBV5-6 and TRBJ2-3; TRBD2 aligns across 11 bases. Germline assignment: CDR1 SGHDT and CDR2 YYEEEE. J lost 6 bases, V lost 3 bases, and 15 bases had no gene match. CDR3 length: 18 amino acids. The CDR3 region is CASSSFTGTSGPPDTQYF. The CDR3 DNA follows: TGTGCCAGCAGCTCCTTCACCGGGACTAGCGGACCCCCGGATACGCAGTATTTT.

This clonotype has only a few counts. The CDR3 loop is CASSLSLGSYEQYF. CDR3 nucleotides: TGTGCCAGCAGTTTATCTCTGGGCTCCTACGAGCAGTACTTC. The gene calls are TRBV28 and TRBJ2-7; no reliable D call. The germline CDR1 and CDR2 sequences are MDHEN and SYDVKM. The V end lost 1 base, the J end lost 0 bases, and 7 bases lay between the germline ends. CDR3 length: 14 amino acids.

The J gene is TRBJ2-7, the V gene TRBV28; no definite D call. The CDR3 loop spans 12 amino acids. Germline values: CDR1 MDHEN, CDR2 SYDVKM. Trimming left V 9 bases short and J 0 bases short, with 9 bases between. CDR3 region: CASGEASYEQYF. CDR3 coding DNA: TGTGCCAGTGGGGAAGCCTCCTACGAGCAGTACTTC. Full variable domain (remainder filled in from reference TRBV28 and TRBJ2-7): DVKVTQSSRYLVKRTGEKVFLECVQDMDHENMFWYRQDPGLGLRLIYFSYDVKMKEKGDIPEGYSVSREKKERFSLILESASTNQTSMYLCASGEASYEQYFGPGTRLTVT.

This chain joins TRBV27 and TRBJ2-2, with 11 nucleotides matching TRBD1. V was clipped by 6 bases and J by 0 bases; unmatched bases: 6. Germline V gene lookup returns CDR1 MNHEY and CDR2 SMNVEV (reference sequence). This CDR3 has 17 amino acids. CDR3 DNA sequence: TGTGCCAGCAGCACCCCGGGACAGGGGGCGAACACCGGGGAGCTGTTTTTT. It yields the protein CASSTPGQGANTGELFF.

This clonotype has more than one count but fewer than ten. This chain joins TRBV6-6 and TRBJ1-1; D gene unclear. Germline CDR1 reads MNHNY; CDR2 reads SVGAGI (reference sequence). The CDR3 contains 11 residues. V was pared by 4 bases and J by 7 bases, with 7 bases between. CDR3 amino acids: CASSLELEAFF. Written as DNA, the CDR3 is TGTGCCAGCAGTTTGGAGCTTGAAGCTTTCTTT.

The V gene is TRBV15, the J gene TRBJ2-3; the match to TRBD1 covers 8 bases. This CDR3 has 15 residues. V dropped 3 bases and J dropped 6; count of bases not matched to a gene: 8. From germline, CDR1 is LNHNV and CDR2 YYDKDF (reference sequence). For the CDR3, the DNA is TGTGCCACCAGCAGGGAAAGGACAGGGTCGGATACGCAGTATTTT. Its protein is CATSRERTGSDTQYF.

This clonotype showed up just a few times. J is TRBJ2-7 and V is TRBV29-1, with 7 bases identical to TRBD1. Trimming took 7 bases from V and 2 from J; bases not matched to a gene: 2. The CDR3 sequence is 11 residues long. Looked up from germline, CDR1 is SQVTM and CDR2 is ANQGSEA. DNA for the CDR3: TGCAGCGGTGGGACAGCCTACGAGCAGTACTTC. As protein: CSGGTAYEQYF.

The V and J genes are TRBV20-1 and TRBJ1-2; D is perhaps TRBD1 (6 bases). The V gene's germline CDR1 is DFQATT and CDR2 SNEGSKA (reference sequence). This CDR3 has 16 amino acids. With 0 bases removed from V and 4 bases from J, the gap between germline ends came to 18 bases. CDR3 sequence: CSARDLEPGEAYGYTF. Written as DNA, the CDR3 is TGCAGTGCTAGAGATCTGGAACCAGGGGAGGCCTATGGCTACACCTTC.

V and J are TRBV15 and TRBJ1-4; 10 bases are shared with TRBD1. This CDR3 spans 15 amino acids. Germline-derived CDR1 and CDR2 are LNHNV and YYDKDF (reference sequence). The ends lost 4 bases at V and 5 bases at J; junction bases unmatched: 4. CDR3 bases: TGTGCCACCAGCAAGACAGGGGGCTGGAATGAAAAACTGTTTTTT. As protein: CATSKTGGWNEKLFF.

The chain links TRBV10-3 to TRBJ2-4, with D maybe TRBD1 (5 bases). The CDR3 runs 17 residues. V shed 8 bases and J shed 0 bases, with 20 bases lying between them. CDR1 is ENHRY, CDR2 SYGVKD, per germline. Here the CDR3 DNA reads TGTGCCATCCCTGGGCCAACCACGACAGAAGCCAAAAACATTCAGTACTTC. Its protein product is CAIPGPTTTEAKNIQYF.

The rearrangement uses TRBV10-3 and TRBJ1-5; D might be TRBD1 (6 bases). The germline V gene has CDR1 ENHRY and CDR2 SYGVKD. The CDR3 consists of 16 residues. Trimming left V 2 bases short and J 2 bases short, with 13 bases between. CDR3 in amino acids: CAISEGWGGRNQPQHF. The CDR3 DNA is TGTGCCATCAGTGAGGGTTGGGGGGGGCGCAATCAGCCCCAGCATTTT.

This sequence joins TRBV30 and TRBJ2-3, with 8 nucleotides matching TRBD1. The V gene end was trimmed by 7 bases and the J gene end by 2 bases; junction bases not matched to a gene: 14. The CDR3 consists of 16 residues. CDR1 and CDR2 (germline): GTSNPN, SVGIG (reference sequence). The CDR3 region has the DNA TGTGCCTCTATGGACAGGGTCTCATTCTTCACAGATACGCAGTATTTT. It specifies CASMDRVSFFTDTQYF.